Below are 27 T cell receptor beta chains sequenced from a single sample in a study of CXCR3-negative and CXCR3-positive naive CD8 T cells. Each TRB cDNA library was prepared by 5' RACE (with UMI labels). With the 5' RACE reads reprocessed, TCRdb shows one record per CDR3 protein and no DNA. The table lists around 45,000 distinct CDR3 sequences. The sequenced material came from naive CXCR3- CD8+ T cells from blood. Subset meaning: CD45RO-CCR7+CD27+CD95- naive CD8+ T cells lacking CXCR3 (TNR3-). The receptors here all came from a human donor in good health. Some clones in this sample may be carry-over from other donors' samples.

The chain combines TRBV29-1 with TRBJ2-3; TCRdb selects TRBD2, and the lack of DNA leaves this call unchecked. The CDR3 loop spans 13 amino acids. Per germline, CDR1 SQVTM and CDR2 ANQGSEA. The CDR3 is CSAVAGETDTQYF.

The V gene is TRBV12-5, the J gene TRBJ1-4. CDR1 LGHNT and CDR2 FRNRAP come from the germline V gene. The CDR3 has 14 amino acids. The CDR3 sequence: CASGLRPTNEKLFF.

This chain uses TRBV4-1 with TRBJ2-1. The CDR3 has 16 residues. Germline V lookup: CDR1 MGHRA, CDR2 YSYEKL. The CDR3 sequence: CASSQDELGSYNEQFF.

The chain couples TRBV12-3 or TRBV12-4 to TRBJ1-6; the D gene TCRdb calls, TRBD1, cannot be checked with no DNA. The CDR3 covers 16 residues. This chain's CDR3 is CASSYTPYSDNSPLHF.

The rearrangement links TRBV28 to TRBJ2-5. The CDR3 loop spans 13 amino acids. Per the germline V gene, CDR1 is MDHEN and CDR2 is SYDVKM. CDR3 residues: CASKERSRETQYF.

The chain uses TRBV4-1 and TRBJ1-5. CDR3 length: 16 amino acids. Germline loops: CDR1 MGHRA, CDR2 YSYEKL. The CDR3 reads CASSQGGNPSIQPQHF.

V gene TRBV15 combines with J gene TRBJ2-1; absent DNA, TCRdb's TRBD2 call cannot be checked. Germline loops: CDR1 LNHNV, CDR2 YYDKDF (reference sequence). The CDR3 length is 14 residues. CDR3 sequence: CATGVGLSSNEQFF.

This sequence joins TRBV6-2 or TRBV6-3 and TRBJ2-6; no DNA is available, so the TRBD1 call from TCRdb remains unchecked. This CDR3 contains 19 residues. Germline V gene lookup returns CDR1 MNHEY and CDR2 SVGEGT. The CDR3: CASSYPSGTGGSGANVLTF.

This chain joins TRBV5-1 and TRBJ2-1; the D gene TCRdb calls, TRBD1, cannot be checked with no DNA. Germline V gives CDR1 SGHRS, CDR2 YFSETQ. CDR3 length equals 12 residues. CDR3 region: CASSPTGGEQFF.

The chain is built from TRBV2 and TRBJ2-1; the TRBD1 assignment by TCRdb is unverifiable without DNA. Germline V gene data show CDR1 as SNHLY and CDR2 as FYNNEI. This CDR3 spans 14 amino acids. CDR3: CASSELRNSNEQFF.

This CDR3 reads CSVSPGQYSTDTQYF. J is TRBJ2-3 and V is TRBV29-1; absent DNA, TCRdb's TRBD1 call cannot be checked. The CDR3 sequence is 15 residues long. The germline gives CDR1 SQVTM, CDR2 ANQGSEA.

The chain's CDR3 is CSVGSTDTQYF. V gene TRBV29-1 combines with J gene TRBJ2-3. CDR1 is SQVTM and CDR2 is ANQGSEA in the germline V gene. The CDR3 has 11 amino acids.

This clonotype is medium-sized by frequency. V gene TRBV4-3 combines with J gene TRBJ2-7. CDR3 length: 15 residues. Germline loops: CDR1 LGHNA, CDR2 YSLEER. The CDR3: CASSQSPGATYEQYF.

V and J are TRBV19 and TRBJ1-2; TCRdb designates TRBD1, a call that cannot be tested without DNA. Per the germline V gene, CDR1 is LNHDA and CDR2 is SQIVND (reference sequence). This CDR3 region has 15 residues. CDR3 protein: CASSIGGAKWYGYTF. The whole variable domain, filled in from reference TRBV19 and TRBJ1-2, reads DGGITQSPKYLFRKEGQNVTLSCEQNLNHDAMYWYRQDPGQGLRLIYYSQIVNDFQKGDIAEGYSVSREKKESFPLTVTSAQKNPTAFYLCASSIGGAKWYGYTFGSGTRLTVV.

The V gene is TRBV7-9, the J gene TRBJ2-7; TCRdb designates TRBD1, a call that cannot be tested without DNA. The CDR3 covers 14 residues. Germline-derived CDR1 and CDR2 are SEHNR and FQNEAQ (reference sequence). The CDR3 here is CASSKPGTVYEQYF.

The chain employs TRBV12-3 or TRBV12-4 and TRBJ2-3. This CDR3 contains 14 residues. This CDR3 reads CASSLAGRTDTQYF.

This sequence joins TRBV20-1 and TRBJ2-1; there is no DNA to check the TCRdb D call of TRBD2. The CDR3 is 17 residues long. Germline V lookup: CDR1 DFQATT, CDR2 SNEGSKA (reference sequence). CDR3 sequence reads: CSARDLLGGRSYNEQFF.

The V call is TRBV6-4, the J call TRBJ2-5. The CDR3 spans 13 residues. Germline V gene data show CDR1 as MRHNA and CDR2 as SNTAGT. The CDR3: CASSDSLMGTQYF.

This chain uses TRBV6-5 with TRBJ1-6. The CDR3 is 14 amino acids. The germline CDR1 and CDR2 sequences are MNHEY and SVGAGI. This CDR3 reads CARSQDFYNSPLHF.

CDR3 sequence: CASSPGQGVYIQYF. V is TRBV14 and J is TRBJ2-4; as DNA is missing, the TRBD1 call by TCRdb cannot be tested. The CDR3 loop spans 14 amino acids. Germline loops: CDR1 SGHDN, CDR2 FVKESK.

J is TRBJ1-3 and V is TRBV20-1; the TRBD1 assignment by TCRdb is unverifiable without DNA. Germline V gives CDR1 DFQATT, CDR2 SNEGSKA (reference sequence). The CDR3 length is 14 residues. CDR3 sequence: CSAATVSSGNTIYF.

V gene TRBV7-9 combines with J gene TRBJ1-1. The CDR3 is made up of 12 amino acids. The V gene's germline CDR1 is SEHNR and CDR2 FQNEAQ (reference sequence). Here the CDR3 reads CASSLRYTEAFF.

The chain has TRBV4-1 and TRBJ2-1; TCRdb's D call of TRBD2 is untestable without DNA. CDR3 length equals 16 residues. From germline, CDR1 is MGHRA and CDR2 YSYEKL. CDR3 sequence reads: CASSPRGRGGRNEQFF.

The chain links TRBV12-3 or TRBV12-4 to TRBJ1-2; TCRdb outputs TRBD1, but without DNA this stays unchecked. This CDR3 contains 12 residues. The CDR3: CATQRQYYGYTF.

This chain joins TRBV4-3 and TRBJ1-1; lacking DNA, the TRBD1 call made by TCRdb goes unchecked. From germline, CDR1 is LGHNA and CDR2 YSLEER. This CDR3 is built from 16 residues. CDR3 residues: CASSQDRQGWNTEAFF.

V gene TRBV28 combines with J gene TRBJ1-2; TCRdb's D call, TRBD1, is unchecked because there is no DNA. There are 12 residues in the CDR3. Germline lookup yields CDR1 MDHEN and CDR2 SYDVKM. The CDR3: CATTGTPDGYTF.

V gene TRBV7-2 combines with J gene TRBJ2-7; TCRdb designates TRBD2, a call that cannot be tested without DNA. CDR1 and CDR2 (germline): SGHTA, FQGNSA. This CDR3 has 18 amino acids. The CDR3 spells CASSPGTSGGLLFYEQYF. The complete variable domain, with remaining parts taken from reference TRBV7-2 and TRBJ2-7, reads GAGVSQSPSNKVTEKGKDVELRCDPISGHTALYWYRQSLGQGLEFLIYFQGNSAPDKSGLPSDRFSAERTGGSVSTLTIQRTQQEDSAVYLCASSPGTSGGLLFYEQYFGPGTRLTVT.